This T cell receptor beta chain was identified during a study of blood T cell repertoires in COVID-19. Turning to the study itself: Researchers got acute and convalescent COVID-19 samples from the United States, Italy and Spain. Nucleic acid was either cDNA or gDNA, and it came from T cells, B-cell-depleted T cells, or PBMCs.

The authors' processing: Estimated nucleated cell counts came from reference gene primer amplification. Produced via immunoSEQ multiplex PCR; TCRdb's table is partial and in-frame only. That table furnishes V, J and clone size, whereas the DNA furnished D and trimming. Here the sample spans some 27,000 clones, roughly nine tenths being singletons. The trim removed 7 bases at V and 2 bases at J, leaving 5 bases unmatched. The CDR3 consists of 13 residues. Germline V gene sequence: CDR1 LNHDA, CDR2 SQIVND (reference sequence). This clone was counted between two and nine times. The V call is TRBV19, the J call TRBJ2-7; TRBD1 aligns across 7 bases. The TCR comes from a human donor in a cohort sampled during active COVID-19. Sequences were obtained from peripheral blood. The CDR3 bases are TGTGCCAGTACGGGACAGTCACCCTACGAGCAGTACTTC. It yields the protein CASTGQSPYEQYF. Drawing the rest from reference TRBV19 and TRBJ2-7, the complete variable domain is DGGITQSPKYLFRKEGQNVTLSCEQNLNHDAMYWYRQDPGQGLRLIYYSQIVNDFQKGDIAEGYSVSREKKESFPLTVTSAQKNPTAFYLCASTGQSPYEQYFGPGTRLTVT.